The subject of this entry is one T cell receptor (beta chain). Its antigen target is currently unknown. Per-base quality was not reported, and no clone a single base away is much larger than it. The immunoSEQ Assay, a bias-controlled multiplex PCR, was used to amplify TCRbeta CDR3 regions from genomic DNA. The paper's processing steps were these. Nucleated cell counts per sample were estimated from amplification of reference gene primers within the assay. Sequence reads were collapsed and filtered to measure the absolute abundance of every unique TCRbeta CDR3 rearrangement. For each sample, productive Simpson clonality was calculated by taking the square root of Simpson's diversity index across productive rearrangements. TCRdb retrieved this table from immuneACCESS and kept in-frame rearrangements only. Not all clones are present; in checked studies, unresolved V genes account for under half, and no reason is known for the remainder. V and J calls plus clone size are reproduced from that table; the DNA served to infer D and trimming. The sample yields approximately 53,000 clones; 85% to 90% were counted once. The ten largest clones represent about a quarter of the sample.

The sample comes from a study of blood T cell repertoires in COVID-19 (dated by TCRdb to the early 2020s). Looking at the study overall: Samples covering the acute and convalescent phases of COVID-19 were provided by collaborators in the United States, Italy and Spain. The material from the prospective study consisted of cDNA or gDNA derived from T cells, B-cell-depleted T cells, or PBMCs. Subjects who had been exposed to COVID-19, were actively infected with it, or had recovered from it provided the deeply sampled blood TCRbeta repertoires that made up the dataset. A freely available public database, intended as a resource for researchers studying the immune response to SARS-CoV-2, is where the repertoires were released. Samples were obtained from the ongoing ImmuneRACE study (first 160 participants) and from 1,000 to 1,500 subjects provided by 6 global collaborators. A de-identified subject ID, COVID-19 status, age in years and sex were almost always included in the sample metadata. Where HLA class I and class II types were available, the types were taken from metadata supplied by the sample provider, not from assay-based typing. Study-wide findings and limitations: The quantity of clinical and demographic metadata differed by source and by participant and was supplied without curation.

According to the germline V gene (reference sequence), CDR1 reads LNHDA and CDR2 reads SQIVND. The CDR3 holds 16 amino acids from the cysteine to the phenylalanine. Of the read, only the CDR3 DNA is kept; its 48 bases are in frame from base 1. Unmatched junction bases come to 9, with V trimmed by 4 bases and J by 7 bases. The collaborating institutions used their own protocols to collect whole blood in K2EDTA tubes. For TCRbeta analysis, collaborator samples were shipped as frozen whole blood, as isolated PBMCs, or as DNA extracted from either sample type. The rearrangement combines TRBV19 with TRBJ1-6, with 8 junctional bases fitting TRBD1. The sample was peripheral blood. This clonotype was obtained from a human donor in a cohort sampled during active COVID-19. The bases read TGTGCCAGTAGTACCCAGACAGGGGCTAAGAATTCACCCCTCCACTTT. It translates as CASSTQTGAKNSPLHF.